This TCR beta chain was identified during a study of T-cell memory formation after mild COVID-19. Looking at the study overall: Across donors, TCR clusters were largely donor specific.

A note on this clonotype: Its target is not known. A read error is possible here, since a much larger clone lies one base away.

This CDR3 is built from 14 residues. Trimming cost V 3 bases and J 9 bases; bases outside gene matches: 7. It was 5'RACE with constant-segment primers that produced the TCR alpha and TCR beta cDNA libraries, which carried sample barcodes and UMIs. TCRdb processed the 5' RACE reads anew with MiXCR; each CDR3 protein has one entry. Here the sample spans over 350,000 distinct CDR3 sequences, approximately 25% being singletons. Regarding the study as a whole: Whether day 37 second-wave clones are SARS-CoV-2-specific was not confirmed. Among CD4+ contracting clones, most were CM and EM, and CD8+ ones EMRA.

This TCR was sampled from an adult woman who had mild COVID-19 (a few samples of this study predate the infection). Cell type and time point are not known. The rearrangement joins TRBV12-3 or TRBV12-4 to TRBJ2-1; TRBD2 agrees at 8 bases. The material sequenced was PBMCs or a T cell subset sorted from them (not recorded which). The CDR3: CASSLIAGMGEQFF. CDR3 nucleotides: TGTGCCAGCAGTTTGATAGCGGGAATGGGTGAGCAGTTCTTC.